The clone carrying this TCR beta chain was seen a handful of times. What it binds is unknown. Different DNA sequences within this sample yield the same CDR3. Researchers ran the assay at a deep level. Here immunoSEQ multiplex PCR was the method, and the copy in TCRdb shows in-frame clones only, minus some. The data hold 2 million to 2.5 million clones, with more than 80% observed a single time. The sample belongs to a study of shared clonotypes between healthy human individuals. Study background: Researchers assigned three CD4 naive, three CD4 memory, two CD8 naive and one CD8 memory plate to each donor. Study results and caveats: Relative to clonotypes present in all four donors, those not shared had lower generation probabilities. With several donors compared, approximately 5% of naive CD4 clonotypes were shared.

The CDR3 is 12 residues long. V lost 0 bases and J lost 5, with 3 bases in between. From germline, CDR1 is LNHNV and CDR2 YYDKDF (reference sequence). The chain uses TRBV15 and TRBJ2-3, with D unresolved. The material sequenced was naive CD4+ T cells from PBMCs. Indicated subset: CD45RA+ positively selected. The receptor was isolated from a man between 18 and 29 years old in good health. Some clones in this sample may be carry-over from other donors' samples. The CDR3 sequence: CATSREGDTQYF. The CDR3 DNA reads TGTGCCACCAGCAGAGAGGGAGATACGCAGTATTTT.